This T cell receptor beta chain was obtained from a study of OX40 agonist ivuxolimab in advanced cancers. Study-wide background: Patients took ivuxolimab, an agonistic anti-OX40 (CD134) antibody. With a range of roughly 20 to 85, age averaged 60 years, and 75% to 90% were male. There were three patients with partial responses, one having hepatocellular carcinoma and two cutaneous melanoma. Overall study results and limits: Certain nonresponding patients likewise had low normalized T-cell clonal expansion.

The germline CDR1 and CDR2 sequences are KGHSH and LQKENI. CDR3 length: 15 residues. Trimming pared 6 bases from V and 2 bases from J, leaving 17 bases between. A note on this clone: The antigen is not known.

The table came from immunoSEQ multiplex PCR; TCRdb's copy has only in-frame clones and leaves some out. Of some 40,000 clones detected, around four fifths appear once; the ten largest clones hold approximately 9.8%. Specimen: CD4+ or CD8+ T cells sorted from blood, collected in a trial of the OX40 agonist ivuxolimab. The receptor was isolated from an adult with an advanced solid tumor such as melanoma, head and neck, liver or kidney cancer. The genes are TRBV18 and TRBJ2-7, with a weak D call TRBD1 (6 bases). As DNA, the CDR3 is TGTGCCAGCTCGTCCGTGAGGACAGAGGCCTACGAGCAGTACTTC. The encoded protein is CASSSVRTEAYEQYF.